This T cell receptor beta chain was profiled in a study of metastatic and nonmetastatic thyroid tumors. Study at large: Thyroid patients, malignant and benign, had repertoires compared across blood and tumor or nodule tissue.

Ten or more counts support this clone. Its antigen remains unidentified. In the source study's methods: For papillary thyroid cancer, a distant-metastasis classifier was constructed from CDR3 differences observed across clinicopathological groups. TCRdb reanalyzed the PCR reads with MiXCR. Here the V and J calls rest on TCRdb's processing, not on the authors' analysis. Of about 64,000 clones listed, 15% to 20% are singletons. General study findings and limits: Malignant tumors reportedly showed significantly higher TCR beta diversity than benign nodules in both blood and tumor.

This CDR3 contains 12 residues. Trimming took 0 bases from V and 7 from J, leaving 4 bases between them. Looked up from germline, CDR1 is SEHNR and CDR2 is FQNEAQ (reference sequence). Treatment of any kind had been given to no patient before thyroid surgery. The clonotype comes from a male donor with papillary thyroid cancer or a benign thyroid nodule (not recorded which). Some clones in this sample may be carry-over from other donors' samples. Material for sequencing was blood. This rearrangement joins TRBV7-9 to TRBJ2-1; D not certain. CDR3: CASSLAANEQFF. The CDR3 nucleotides are TGTGCCAGCAGCTTAGCAGCGAATGAGCAGTTCTTC.